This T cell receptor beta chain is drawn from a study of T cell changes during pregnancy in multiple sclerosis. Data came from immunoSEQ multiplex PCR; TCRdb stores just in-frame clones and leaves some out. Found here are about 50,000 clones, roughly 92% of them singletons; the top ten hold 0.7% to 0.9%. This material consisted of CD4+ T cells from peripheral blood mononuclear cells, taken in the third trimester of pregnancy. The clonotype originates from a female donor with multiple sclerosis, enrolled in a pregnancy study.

This chain's CDR3 is CASSLTLAGGQETQYF. The CDR3 region has the DNA TGTGCCAGCAGCCTAACACTAGCGGGGGGACAAGAGACCCAGTACTTC. The V call is TRBV7-7, the J call TRBJ2-5; 12 bases match TRBD2. The junction had 6 bases not matched to a gene; V was cut back by 5 bases and J by 2 bases. The germline gives CDR1 SSHAT, CDR2 FNYEAQ (reference sequence). This CDR3 spans 16 amino acids.